The 13 T cell receptor beta chains below were found in one sample sequenced in a study of cytomegalovirus exposure and HLA in healthy donors. The primer mix had 60 Vbeta and 13 Jbeta primers. Profiled with immunoSEQ multiplex PCR; TCRdb holds only in-frame clones, not every one. Recorded here are 70,000 to 80,000 clones; the top ten clones represent roughly 2.6%. Input material: PBMCs. These TCRs come from a man between 40 and 49 years old in good health and CMV-seronegative.

The chain carries TRBV30 and TRBJ2-3, with 12 bases identical to TRBD2. Germline V gene lookup returns CDR1 GTSNPN and CDR2 SVGIG (reference sequence). This CDR3 has 15 amino acids. J gave up 6 bases and V 3 bases, and 7 bases lay outside the gene matches. CDR3 nucleotide sequence: TGTGCCTGGAGCCGACTAGCGGGGGAGGCGGATACGCAGTATTTT. It specifies CAWSRLAGEADTQYF.

The rearrangement links TRBV30 to TRBJ2-3, with 7 bases matching TRBD1. The junction had 11 bases not matched to a gene; V was cut back by 0 bases and J by 2 bases. CDR1 and CDR2 (germline): GTSNPN, SVGIG (reference sequence). The CDR3 sequence is 17 residues long. The CDR3 nucleotides read TGTGCCTGGAGTGTGGGGACAGCCTACATCTCCACAGATACGCAGTATTTT. Encoded protein: CAWSVGTAYISTDTQYF.

This chain joins TRBV21-1 and TRBJ2-7; the listed D gene, TRBD1, was not tested against the DNA. TRBV21-1 is a pseudogene segment. This CDR3 spans 13 amino acids. CDR3 loop: CASRGRGLYEQYF. The CDR3 DNA follows: TGTGCCAGCCGGGGCAGGGGGCTTTACGAGCAGTACTTC.

The chain recombines TRBV5-4 with TRBJ1-2; D possibly corresponds to TRBD1 (5 bases). The germline gives CDR1 SGHNT, CDR2 YYREEE (reference sequence). V was clipped by 5 bases and J by 0 bases, with 11 bases between them. The CDR3 is 14 residues long. The CDR3 loop is CASSFDRSNYGYTF. The CDR3 DNA reads TGTGCCAGCAGTTTTGACAGATCTAACTATGGCTACACCTTC. The full variable domain, completed using reference TRBV5-4 and TRBJ1-2, is ETGVTQSPTHLIKTRGQQVTLRCSSQSGHNTVSWYQQALGQGPQFIFQYYREEENGRGNFPPRFSGLQFPNYSSELNVNALELDDSALYLCASSFDRSNYGYTFGSGTRLTVV.

This chain connects TRBV5-1 to TRBJ1-5; maybe TRBD1 (6 bases). V lost 3 bases and J lost 4, with 14 bases in between. Germline V CDR1 and CDR2: SGHRS, YFSETQ. CDR3 length: 15 amino acids. The CDR3 coding sequence is TGCGCCAGCAGCTACCAGACAGGACAGAATCAGCCCCAGCATTTT. Protein sequence: CASSYQTGQNQPQHF.

The chain carries TRBV25-1 and TRBJ2-7; TRBD1 agrees at 8 bases. The CDR3 covers 15 residues. Germline assignment: CDR1 MGHDK and CDR2 SYGVNS. The J segment lost 4 bases and the V segment lost 4 bases, leaving 9 bases of the junction unmatched. CDR3 loop: CASSGDRRRRYEQYF. CDR3 DNA sequence: TGTGCCAGCAGTGGGGACAGGCGGCGTCGGTACGAGCAGTACTTC.

The V and J genes are TRBV9 and TRBJ1-5; no definite D call. Germline V CDR1 and CDR2: SGDLS, YYNGEE. The CDR3 totals 12 residues. Between the trimmed V and J ends, which lost 6 bases and 13 bases, there was a span of 17 bases. The DNA for the CDR3 is TGTGCCAGCATCCTACCCTGTCCACTACAGCATTTT. Protein product: CASILPCPLQHF.

Frequency places this clone as medium-sized. Additional DNA sequences in this sample encode the identical CDR3. The genes are TRBV11-3 and TRBJ2-1; maybe TRBD2 (5 bases). Between the trimmed V and J ends, which lost 3 bases and 0 bases, there was a span of 9 bases. CDR3 length equals 15 residues. Germline V lookup: CDR1 SGHNT, CDR2 YENEEA. Here the CDR3 reads CASSFSGSSYNEQFF. CDR3 nucleotide sequence: TGTGCCAGCAGCTTCTCTGGGAGCTCCTACAATGAGCAGTTCTTC.

The rearrangement uses TRBV7-9 and TRBJ2-5; the D gene is possibly TRBD2 (6 bases). This CDR3 is built from 16 residues. Germline loops: CDR1 SEHNR, CDR2 FQNEAQ (reference sequence). The V end was cut by 7 bases, the J end by 4 bases, with 22 bases between. The DNA for the CDR3 is TGTGCCAGCACTGGGACCCTAGAGTTGGGGGGAGAGACCCAGTACTTC. Its translation is CASTGTLELGGETQYF.

The genes are TRBV6-1 and TRBJ1-2, with D maybe TRBD1 (5 bases). This CDR3 contains 11 residues. The germline CDR1 and CDR2 sequences are MNHNS and SASEGT. Trimming stripped 6 bases from V and 4 bases from J, with 6 bases between. DNA for the CDR3: TGTGCCAGCAGACAGGCCTATGGCTACACCTTC. Translating it yields CASRQAYGYTF.

The chain couples TRBV5-1 to TRBJ1-1; 7 bases are shared with TRBD1. V shed 5 bases and J 3 bases; nucleotides not matched to a gene: 4. CDR1 is SGHRS, CDR2 YFSETQ, per germline. CDR3 length equals 13 residues. CDR3 loop: CASRTGSDTEAFF. For the CDR3, the DNA is TGCGCCAGCAGGACAGGGTCGGACACTGAAGCTTTCTTT.

The CDR3 DNA is TGTGCCAGCAGCGTGGGGGACAGGGGGAACTATGGCTACACCTTC. Amino acid sequence: CASSVGDRGNYGYTF. This chain uses TRBV5-6 with TRBJ1-2, with 11 nucleotides matching TRBD1. This CDR3 is 15 amino acids long. CDR1 is SGHDT, CDR2 YYEEEE, per germline. V gave up 4 bases and J gave up 2 bases; unmatched junction bases: 4.

The rearrangement uses TRBV5-1 and TRBJ1-4, with D uncertain. The CDR3 runs 15 residues. CDR1 and CDR2 (germline): SGHRS, YFSETQ. The V end was cut by 0 bases, the J end by 2 bases, with 8 bases between. In DNA, the CDR3 is TGCGCCAGCAGCTTGGGTGGAGGGACTAATGAAAAACTGTTTTTT. The encoded protein is CASSLGGGTNEKLFF.